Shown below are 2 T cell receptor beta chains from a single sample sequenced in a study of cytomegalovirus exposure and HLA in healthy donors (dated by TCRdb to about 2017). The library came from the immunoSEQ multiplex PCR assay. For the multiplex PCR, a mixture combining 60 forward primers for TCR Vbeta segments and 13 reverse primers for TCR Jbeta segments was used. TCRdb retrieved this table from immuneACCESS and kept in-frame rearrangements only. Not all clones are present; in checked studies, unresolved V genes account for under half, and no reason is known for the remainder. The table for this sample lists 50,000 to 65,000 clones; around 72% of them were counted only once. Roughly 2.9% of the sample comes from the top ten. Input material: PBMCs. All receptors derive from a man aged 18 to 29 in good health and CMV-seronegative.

The CDR3 DNA reads as TGTGCCAGCAGCCCGCAGACAGGGGCGAACACTGAAGCTTTCTTT. Amino acid sequence: CASSPQTGANTEAFF. V gene TRBV14 combines with J gene TRBJ1-1; TRBD1 agrees at 8 bases. This CDR3 comprises 15 residues. Germline V gives CDR1 SGHDN, CDR2 FVKESK. V lost 4 bases to trimming and J lost 1 base; unmatched junction nucleotides: 5.

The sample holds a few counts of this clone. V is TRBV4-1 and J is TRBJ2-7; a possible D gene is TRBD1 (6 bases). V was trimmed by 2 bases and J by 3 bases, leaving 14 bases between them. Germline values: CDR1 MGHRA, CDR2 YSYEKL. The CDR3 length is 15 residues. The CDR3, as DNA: TGCGCCAGCAGCCAAAGATCCGAACAGGGCTACGAGCAGTACTTC. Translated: CASSQRSEQGYEQYF.